Below, 16 T cell receptor beta chains from the same sample are listed, as sequenced in a study of cytomegalovirus exposure and HLA in healthy donors. PCR involved 60 Vbeta and 13 Jbeta primers. TCRdb's table, derived via immunoSEQ multiplex PCR, lists solely in-frame clones and lacks some. The sample carries about 120,000 clones, roughly 9.9% recorded once. Sequences were obtained from PBMCs. Receptor source: a man aged 25-45 years in good health and CMV-seronegative.

This clone has just a few counts. Other nucleotide sequences in the sample specify the same CDR3. The gene calls are TRBV19 and TRBJ1-5, with D perhaps matching TRBD1 (5 bases). Germline assignment: CDR1 LNHDA and CDR2 SQIVND (reference sequence). This CDR3 is 14 amino acids long. V lost 1 base and J lost 1, with 5 bases in between. The CDR3 spells CASSIGGSNQPQHF. The CDR3 DNA follows: TGTGCCAGTAGTATAGGGGGCAGCAATCAGCCCCAGCATTTT.

This clone was picked up a small number of times. V gene TRBV5-4 combines with J gene TRBJ2-7; no firm D call. V lost 2 bases and J 3 bases, leaving 12 bases between the germline ends. Germline CDR1 SGHNT, CDR2 YYREEE (reference sequence). The CDR3 loop spans 14 amino acids. This CDR3 is CASSFFGPSYEQYF. In nucleotides, the CDR3 is TGTGCCAGCAGCTTCTTTGGGCCGAGCTACGAGCAGTACTTC. Using reference TRBV5-4 and TRBJ2-7 for the parts outside the CDR3, the full variable domain is ETGVTQSPTHLIKTRGQQVTLRCSSQSGHNTVSWYQQALGQGPQFIFQYYREEENGRGNFPPRFSGLQFPNYSSELNVNALELDDSALYLCASSFFGPSYEQYFGPGTRLTVT.

This clone was observed a handful of times. A read error may account for a junction end that differs from germline. The rearrangement links TRBV7-7 to TRBJ2-3, with a weak D call TRBD2 (6 bases). Looked up from germline, CDR1 is SSHAT and CDR2 is FNYEAQ (reference sequence). CDR3 size: 15 residues. The DNA of the CDR3 is TGTGCTAGCAGCTTATCCGGGAGTAGTACAGATACGCAGTATTTT. Translating it yields CASSLSGSSTDTQYF.

This chain links TRBV30 with TRBJ2-7, with 8 bases fitting TRBD1. V trimming: 0 bases; J trimming: 2 bases; junction bases outside the gene matches: 9. CDR1 is GTSNPN, CDR2 SVGIG, per germline (reference sequence). The CDR3 has 16 residues. CDR3 in amino acids: CAWSVWAGGRPYEQYF. The CDR3 DNA reads as TGTGCCTGGAGTGTATGGGCAGGGGGCCGCCCCTACGAGCAGTACTTC. Combining the CDR3 with reference TRBV30 and TRBJ2-7 gives the whole variable domain SQTIHQWPATLVQPVGSPLSLECTVEGTSNPNLYWYRQAAGRGLQLLFYSVGIGQISSEVPQNLSASRPQDRQFILSSKKLLLSDSGFYLCAWSVWAGGRPYEQYFGPGTRLTVT.

The J gene is TRBJ1-5, the V gene TRBV7-9; perhaps TRBD1 as D (6 bases). The CDR3 is 16 residues long. Trimming took off 1 base at V and 4 bases at J, with 14 bases between the two ends. The V gene's germline CDR1 is SEHNR and CDR2 FQNEAQ (reference sequence). For the CDR3, the DNA is TGTGCCAGCAGCTTAGGGTCGGGGACACGGAATCAGCCCCAGCATTTT. Protein sequence: CASSLGSGTRNQPQHF.

This clone was seen a handful of times. The chain couples TRBV5-1 to TRBJ2-5; 7 bases agree with TRBD2. The CDR3 sequence is 13 residues long. The germline V gene has CDR1 SGHRS and CDR2 YFSETQ. J lost 3 bases, V lost 4 bases, and 3 bases had no gene match. As DNA, the CDR3 is TGCGCCAGCAGCAACGGGGGGAAAGAGACCCAGTACTTC. Translation: CASSNGGKETQYF.

The chain links TRBV30 to TRBJ1-1; unclear D gene. The germline V and J ends were trimmed by 8 bases and 6 bases, with 13 bases remaining between them. Germline values: CDR1 GTSNPN, CDR2 SVGIG (reference sequence). The CDR3 has 11 residues. The CDR3 region is CAQQGRAEAFF. The CDR3 DNA is TGTGCCCAACAAGGGAGGGCTGAAGCTTTCTTT.

This clone has a handful of counts. V gene TRBV7-8 combines with J gene TRBJ2-2, with TRBD2 as a possible D gene (6 bases). V was trimmed by 5 bases and J by 6 bases, leaving 7 bases between them. The CDR3 has 12 residues. Germline CDR1 and CDR2: SGHVS and FQNEAQ. CDR3 amino acids: CASSPGAGELFF. The CDR3 nucleotides are TGTGCCAGCAGCCCGGGAGCCGGGGAGCTGTTTTTT.

CDR3 in amino acids: CASSQGLDRETQYF. The CDR3 bases are TGCGCCAGCAGCCAAGGACTAGATAGGGAGACCCAGTACTTC. The V and J genes are TRBV4-1 and TRBJ2-5, with D possibly being TRBD2 (6 bases). Germline loops: CDR1 MGHRA, CDR2 YSYEKL. Trimming removed 1 base from V and 5 bases from J, with 11 bases in between. This CDR3 is built from 14 residues.

The rearrangement links TRBV9 to TRBJ2-7; TRBD1 aligns across 8 bases. The CDR3 covers 17 residues. Germline V gene lookup returns CDR1 SGDLS and CDR2 YYNGEE. With V trimmed by 4 bases and J by 0 bases, 12 bases remained unmatched. The CDR3 bases are TGTGCCAGCAGCTCTCTAGATTTGACAGGGGACTCCTACGAGCAGTACTTC. Its translation is CASSSLDLTGDSYEQYF.

Only a few counts were recorded for this clone. This chain links TRBV6-5 with TRBJ1-4, with TRBD1 identical over 8 bases. The V segment lost 6 bases and the J segment 8 bases; nucleotides outside the gene matches: 8. The CDR3 is 14 residues long. Germline CDR1 and CDR2: MNHEY and SVGAGI. The CDR3 DNA is TGTGCCAGCAGACCACAGGGGGAAGGGGAAAAACTGTTTTTT. This sequence encodes CASRPQGEGEKLFF.

This clone was picked up a small number of times. V gene TRBV9 combines with J gene TRBJ1-3, with 7 nucleotides matching TRBD1. V gave up 6 bases and J gave up 0 bases; unmatched junction bases: 6. The CDR3 is 15 residues long. CDR1 and CDR2 from the germline V gene are SGDLS and YYNGEE. The CDR3 protein is CASTSTGNSGNTIYF. The CDR3 DNA is TGTGCCAGCACCTCGACAGGGAACTCTGGAAACACCATATATTTT.

This clone was seen a few times. The V call is TRBV2, the J call TRBJ1-2, with D hard to call. CDR3 length: 14 residues. Trimming left V 1 base short and J 0 bases short, with 6 bases between. Germline values: CDR1 SNHLY, CDR2 FYNNEI. CDR3 DNA: TGTGCCAGCAGTGAAGACAGAGCTAACTATGGCTACACCTTC. Residues: CASSEDRANYGYTF.

The chain couples TRBV7-2 to TRBJ1-4; D gene uncertain. The CDR3 is 15 amino acids. Trimming removed 0 bases at V and 4 bases at J, with 9 bases between. CDR1 and CDR2 from the germline V gene are SGHTA and FQGNSA. Here the CDR3 reads CASSLAQGVNEKLFF. The CDR3 DNA is TGTGCCAGCAGCTTAGCGCAAGGAGTTAATGAAAAACTGTTTTTT.

This clone has just a few counts. The genes are TRBV2 and TRBJ2-5, with 7 bases that match TRBD2. The germline gives CDR1 SNHLY, CDR2 FYNNEI. The CDR3 length is 15 residues. V lost 4 bases, J lost 1 base, and 6 bases stayed unmatched. This chain's CDR3 is CASSVGLAAQETQYF. The CDR3 nucleotides read TGTGCCAGCAGTGTGGGGCTAGCGGCCCAAGAGACCCAGTACTTC.

This clone was counted only a few times. The J gene is TRBJ1-2, the V gene TRBV29-1; D call uncertain. Germline V gene lookup returns CDR1 SQVTM and CDR2 ANQGSEA. The CDR3 is 12 residues long. Trimming shortened V by 4 bases and J by 4 bases, and 10 bases separated the two germline ends. CDR3 coding DNA: TGCAGCGTTGGGACGGAGGGCTATGGCTACACCTTC. Encoded protein: CSVGTEGYGYTF.